Given below is one TCR beta chain in context. Other DNA variants within this sample encode the same CDR3. This sample was taken from a study of blood T cell repertoires in COVID-19. Overall study context: The United States, Italy and Spain provided the acute and convalescent COVID-19 samples. The analysed material was cDNA or gDNA that came from T cells, B-cell-depleted T cells, or PBMCs.

This CDR3 is built from 12 residues. The V end lost 3 bases, the J end lost 1 base, and 6 bases lay between the germline ends. CDR1 and CDR2 from the germline V gene are DFQATT and SNEGSKA (reference sequence). As originally analysed: Amplification of reference gene primers provided the estimated nucleated cell counts. Clones were sequenced by immunoSEQ multiplex PCR, and TCRdb holds only the in-frame ones, with some missing. V, J and clone size were drawn from that table, and D and trimming were deduced from the DNA. The sample has over 200,000 clones; 88% are singletons. The sequence came from a man younger than 35 with active or convalescent COVID-19. Material: peripheral blood. The V gene is TRBV20-1, the J gene TRBJ1-1, with D unresolved. In DNA, the CDR3 is TGCAGTGCTAGTAGAGGGAACACTGAAGCTTTCTTT. Translating it yields CSASRGNTEAFF.